This is a list of T cell receptor beta chains from one sample in a study of blood T cell repertoires in COVID-19. Some clones are missing from TCRdb's copy, which holds only in-frame ones; the method was immunoSEQ multiplex PCR. The sample records 70,000 to 85,000 clones, roughly four fifths being singletons. Sequenced input: peripheral blood. The receptors originated from a man older than 75 with acute or convalescent COVID-19. Both conserved end residues are part of each CDR3. A D gene is named only where the DNA matches it firmly. Part of the rows lack a size; the others show once, few, many or a class for expanded clones.

j_call	clone_size	v_call	d_call	cdr3_aa	cdr3_nt
TRBJ2-1	.	TRBV25-1	TRBD2	CASSDKTSGGAGEQFF	TGTGCCAGCAGCGATAAGACTAGCGGGGGGGCTGGTGAGCAGTTCTTC
TRBJ2-3	.	TRBV10-2	TRBD2	CASRGRGGADTQYF	TGCGCCAGCAGGGGACGGGGAGGGGCAGATACGCAGTATTTT
TRBJ2-7	few	TRBV3-1/TRBV3-2	TRBD1	CASSRQGVDEQYF	TGTGCCAGCAGTCGACAGGGAGTCGACGAGCAGTACTTC
TRBJ1-2	.	TRBV28	.	CASSLQAGFYGYTF	TGTGCCAGCAGTTTACAGGCAGGCTTCTATGGCTACACCTTC
TRBJ2-2	.	TRBV7-3	TRBD2	CASSPGLAGALTGELFF	TGTGCCAGCAGCCCAGGACTAGCGGGGGCTCTCACCGGGGAGCTGTTTTTT
TRBJ2-7	.	TRBV29-1	.	CSVGLRVNYFYEQYF	TGCAGCGTTGGTTTACGGGTGAATTACTTCTACGAGCAGTACTTC
TRBJ2-2	.	TRBV4-1	TRBD1	CASRRQGAGTGELFF	TGCGCCAGCAGGCGACAGGGGGCGGGCACCGGGGAGCTGTTTTTT
TRBJ1-1	.	TRBV6-5	.	CASSYSGGGNTEAFF	TGTGCCAGCAGTTACTCTGGGGGAGGGAACACTGAAGCTTTCTTT
TRBJ2-2	.	TRBV9	TRBD1	CASSGDRGRRGTGELFF	TGTGCCAGCAGCGGAGACAGGGGGCGTCGAGGCACCGGGGAGCTGTTTTTT
TRBJ1-2	.	TRBV27	.	CASSSNPGISNYGYTF	TGTGCCAGCAGTTCCAATCCCGGGATTTCTAACTATGGCTACACCTTC
TRBJ2-4	.	TRBV3-1/TRBV3-2	.	CASSQLTTKNIQYF	TGTGCCAGCAGCCAACTAACCACCAAAAACATTCAGTACTTC
TRBJ2-3	.	TRBV3-1/TRBV3-2	.	CASSQGASWADTQYF	TGTGCCAGCAGCCAGGGGGCGAGTTGGGCAGATACGCAGTATTTT
TRBJ1-1	.	TRBV7-8	TRBD1	CASSPTRGHTEAFF	TGTGCCAGCAGCCCTACGAGGGGGCACACTGAAGCTTTCTTT
TRBJ2-1	.	TRBV7-6	TRBD2	CASSLDGGGGAREQFF	TGTGCCAGCAGCTTAGACGGTGGCGGGGGGGCTCGGGAGCAGTTCTTC
TRBJ2-4	.	TRBV7-8	TRBD2	CASTRTSGGNIQYF	TGTGCCAGCACCCGGACTAGCGGGGGAAACATTCAGTACTTC
TRBJ1-2	once	TRBV4-1	.	CASSQDPGVGGGYTF	TGCGCCAGCAGCCAAGATCCAGGGGTTGGGGGAGGCTACACCTTC
TRBJ2-3	.	TRBV27	TRBD2	CASRGGLAGADTQYF	TGTGCCAGCAGAGGGGGACTAGCGGGGGCAGATACGCAGTATTTT
TRBJ2-3	.	TRBV30	.	CAWIDCTDTQYF	TGTGCCTGGATTGACTGCACAGATACGCAGTATTTT
TRBJ2-7	.	TRBV12-5	.	CASGLDNEQYF	TGTGCTAGTGGTTTGGACAACGAGCAGTACTTC
TRBJ1-4	.	TRBV7-9	.	CASSLDGREKLFF	TGTGCCAGCAGCTTAGATGGTCGGGAAAAACTGTTTTTT
TRBJ1-2	.	TRBV7-9	.	CASSSTTGVYYGYTF	TGTGCCAGCAGCTCGACGACAGGCGTTTACTATGGCTACACCTTC
TRBJ1-3	.	TRBV19	.	CASKPGVSGNTIYF	TGTGCCAGTAAACCGGGGGTCTCTGGAAACACCATATATTTT
TRBJ1-1	.	TRBV3-1/TRBV3-2	TRBD1	CASSQPRDREAFF	TGTGCCAGCAGCCAACCCCGGGACAGGGAAGCTTTCTTT
TRBJ2-7	.	TRBV19	TRBD2	CASTPGGRGYEQYF	TGTGCCAGTACGCCGGGGGGTCGCGGCTACGAGCAGTACTTC
TRBJ2-7	.	TRBV5-1	TRBD2	CASSLAYGTSRDLSSYEQYF	TGCGCCAGCAGCTTGGCGTACGGGACTAGCCGCGACCTTAGCTCCTACGAGCAGTACTTC
TRBJ1-6	.	TRBV12-3/TRBV12-4	.	CASRQGPSPLHF	TGTGCCAGTAGGCAGGGCCCTTCACCCCTCCACTTT
TRBJ2-2	once	TRBV15	TRBD2	CATSSRRGGNTGELFF	TGTGCCACCAGCAGCCGCCGGGGGGGAAACACCGGGGAGCTGTTTTTT
TRBJ1-2	few	TRBV20-1	.	CSASPLGGYTF	TGCAGTGCTAGTCCCCTCGGGGGCTACACCTTC
TRBJ2-5	.	TRBV5-1	.	CASSSQFKETQYF	TGCGCCAGCAGCTCGCAGTTTAAAGAGACCCAGTACTTC
TRBJ2-2	.	TRBV5-4	TRBD2	CASSLVGGGTTNTGELFF	TGTGCCAGCAGCTTGGTAGGCGGGGGTACGACGAACACCGGGGAGCTGTTTTTT
TRBJ2-7	.	TRBV18	TRBD1	CASSRDRAGEQYF	TGTGCCAGCTCAAGGGACAGGGCCGGCGAGCAGTACTTC
TRBJ2-1	few	TRBV3-1/TRBV3-2	TRBD2	CASESSGGAGQFF	TGTGCCAGCGAATCTAGCGGGGGGGCCGGGCAGTTCTTC
TRBJ2-7	.	TRBV5-8	.	CASSSGTLISGEQYF	TGTGCCAGCAGTTCCGGTACGTTGATCTCCGGGGAGCAGTACTTC
TRBJ1-6	few	TRBV6-2/TRBV6-3	.	CASSLRSPYNSPLHF	TGTGCCAGCAGTTTGCGATCCCCCTATAATTCACCCCTCCACTTT
TRBJ1-5	.	TRBV6-5	.	CAIALDRRWDQPQHF	TGTGCCATCGCTCTTGACAGGCGTTGGGATCAGCCCCAGCATTTT
TRBJ1-2	.	TRBV3-1/TRBV3-2	.	CASSQQGRYTF	TGTGCCAGCAGCCAGCAGGGTCGCTACACCTTC
TRBJ1-1	few	TRBV4-1	.	CASSRGQENTEAFF	TGCGCCAGCAGCCGGGGACAAGAGAACACTGAAGCTTTCTTT
TRBJ2-3	few	TRBV10-3	.	CAISSPPSTDTQYF	TGTGCCATCAGTAGCCCCCCTAGCACAGATACGCAGTATTTT
TRBJ1-1	.	TRBV3-1/TRBV3-2	TRBD1	CASSQDGQGARTEAFF	TGTGCCAGCAGCCAAGATGGGCAGGGGGCGCGCACTGAAGCTTTCTTT
TRBJ2-1	.	TRBV27	TRBD2	CASRPGGSGGPGEQFF	TGTGCCAGCCGCCCAGGGGGTAGCGGGGGGCCTGGTGAGCAGTTCTTC
TRBJ2-1	.	TRBV7-9	TRBD2	CASSLSGGAGTEQFF	TGTGCCAGCAGCTTAAGCGGGGGGGCCGGTACTGAGCAGTTCTTC
TRBJ1-1	.	TRBV6-6	.	CASSYGGHTLNTEAFF	TGTGCCAGCAGTTACGGAGGTCATACCCTGAACACTGAAGCTTTCTTT
TRBJ2-1	.	TRBV6-5	.	CASRRGGDSYNEQFF	TGTGCCAGCAGGAGGGGGGGGGACTCCTACAATGAGCAGTTCTTC
TRBJ1-1	.	TRBV4-1	.	CASSQVPSGVNTEAFF	TGCGCCAGCAGCCAAGTACCCTCGGGGGTAAACACTGAAGCTTTCTTT
TRBJ2-5	few	TRBV7-8	TRBD1	CASSPQPGQLKETQYF	TGTGCCAGCAGTCCCCAGCCGGGACAGTTAAAAGAGACCCAGTACTTC
TRBJ1-5	.	TRBV19	.	CASSIGGGQGGAQPQHF	TGTGCCAGTAGTATAGGAGGTGGGCAGGGCGGCGCTCAGCCCCAGCATTTT
TRBJ2-1	few	TRBV5-1	TRBD2	CASSTGTSGGAWNEQFF	TGCGCCAGCAGCACTGGGACTAGCGGGGGGGCGTGGAATGAGCAGTTCTTC
TRBJ2-7	.	TRBV5-1	.	CASSLGGRGAFEQYF	TGCGCCAGCAGCTTAGGGGGTAGAGGTGCCTTCGAGCAGTACTTC
TRBJ2-3	.	TRBV7-9	.	CASSFTNTQYF	TGTGCCAGCAGCTTTACAAATACGCAGTATTTT